The 30 T cell receptor beta chains given below trace back to one sample, sequenced in a study of blood T cell repertoires in COVID-19. Here immunoSEQ multiplex PCR was the method, and the copy in TCRdb shows in-frame clones only, minus some. This repertoire shows tens of thousands of clones, around nine tenths found once; its top ten account for 4.5% to 5%. The sequenced sample consisted of peripheral blood. These receptor sequences come from a man aged 60 to 75 with acute or convalescent COVID-19.

This clone occurred a few times. The V gene is TRBV2, the J gene TRBJ2-5, with 8 bases lining up with TRBD1. With 2 bases clipped from V and 6 bases from J, the junction kept 5 bases outside the gene matches. The length of the CDR3 is 14 residues. Looked up from germline, CDR1 is SNHLY and CDR2 is FYNNEI. The CDR3 region has the DNA TGTGCCAGCAGTGAACCCGACAGGGGTCAGACCCAGTACTTC. Translated: CASSEPDRGQTQYF.

The chain uses TRBV9 and TRBJ2-1, with 13 bases fitting TRBD2. Germline assignment: CDR1 SGDLS and CDR2 YYNGEE. Trimming removed 0 bases from V and 2 bases from J; junction bases left unmatched: 2. The CDR3 consists of 17 residues. The CDR3 coding sequence is TGTGCCAGCAGCGTAGTTGGGACTAGCGGGACCTACAATGAGCAGTTCTTC. It yields the protein CASSVVGTSGTYNEQFF.

This chain connects TRBV6-5 to TRBJ2-3, with 8 bases fitting TRBD2. Per germline, CDR1 MNHEY and CDR2 SVGAGI. This CDR3 has 16 amino acids. J gave up 1 base and V 4 bases, and 7 bases lay outside the gene matches. CDR3 sequence: CASSSILTSGTDTQYF. DNA for the CDR3: TGTGCCAGCAGTTCTATTTTGACTAGCGGCACAGATACGCAGTATTTT.

The J gene is TRBJ1-6, the V gene TRBV5-4; D unresolved. V gave up 1 base and J gave up 7 bases, with 9 bases separating them. Germline CDR1 SGHNT, CDR2 YYREEE (reference sequence). This CDR3 has 14 residues. CDR3 in DNA: TGTGCCAGCAGCTTGTCCCCCCCGAATTCACCCCTCCACTTT. Residues: CASSLSPPNSPLHF.

The V call is TRBV28, the J call TRBJ2-5; 8 bases agree with TRBD2. Germline CDR1 MDHEN, CDR2 SYDVKM. Losses at the gene ends were 3 bases for V and 4 bases for J; bases not matched to a gene: 13. This CDR3 has 17 amino acids. The DNA for the CDR3 is TGTGCCAGCAGTTTGGTGGGAGGAGCGGGAGAACGAGAGACCCAGTACTTC. Translation: CASSLVGGAGERETQYF.

The chain uses TRBV9 and TRBJ1-2; the match to TRBD1 covers 8 bases. CDR1 and CDR2 from the germline V gene are SGDLS and YYNGEE. V gave up 4 bases and J gave up 4 bases; unmatched junction bases: 9. The CDR3 extends over 15 amino acids. This CDR3 reads CASSLRTGSGYGYTF. The CDR3 bases are TGTGCCAGCAGCCTACGGACAGGGTCAGGCTATGGCTACACCTTC.

V is TRBV29-1 and J is TRBJ1-1, with TRBD1 identical over 8 bases. The V and J ends lost 5 bases and 4 bases, in that order; junction bases with no gene match: 15. CDR3 length: 16 amino acids. Germline loops: CDR1 SQVTM, CDR2 ANQGSEA. CDR3 residues: CSVNRDRPLRVTEAFF. As DNA, the CDR3 is TGCAGCGTTAACCGGGACAGGCCACTAAGGGTCACTGAAGCTTTCTTT.

The chain links TRBV28 to TRBJ1-5; TRBD1 matches 8 bases. The V gene end was trimmed by 3 bases and the J gene end by 0 bases; junction bases not matched to a gene: 16. The CDR3 is made up of 20 amino acids. CDR1 and CDR2 (germline): MDHEN, SYDVKM. The CDR3 DNA follows: TGTGCCAGCAGTTTGCCCAGGGGGCGCGTTGGCCCCGATAGCAATCAGCCCCAGCATTTT. Its protein product is CASSLPRGRVGPDSNQPQHF.

The chain links TRBV10-1 to TRBJ2-7, with TRBD2 matching 7 bases. V shed 3 bases, J shed 7 bases, and the junction held 9 bases outside the gene matches. The CDR3 length is 14 residues. From germline, CDR1 is WNHNN and CDR2 SYGVQD (reference sequence). The DNA for the CDR3 is TGCGCCAGCAGTGAAGGGCCTCCCGGGGGGGAGCAGTACTTC. Its protein is CASSEGPPGGEQYF.

The chain joins TRBV28 to TRBJ2-1; D remains ambiguous. Looked up from germline, CDR1 is MDHEN and CDR2 is SYDVKM. The germline V and J ends were trimmed by 4 bases and 15 bases, with 19 bases remaining between them. The CDR3 length is 13 residues. CDR3 nucleotide sequence: TGTGCCAGCAGTTCCTCGCCCGTTGATAGAAGGTTCTTC. Translated, it gives CASSSSPVDRRFF.

The CDR3 DNA follows: TGTGCCAGCAGCCCCTCACGCTTCGAGGGTGGAGGAAACATTCAGTACTTC. It is translated as CASSPSRFEGGGNIQYF. The genes are TRBV14 and TRBJ2-4; D may be TRBD2 (5 bases). The CDR3 runs 17 residues. CDR1 is SGHDN, CDR2 FVKESK, per germline. Trimming stripped 4 bases from V and 6 bases from J, with 22 bases between.

This clone is a singleton in its sample. V and J are TRBV5-1 and TRBJ2-7; tentative D call: TRBD1 (5 bases). The CDR3 sequence is 13 residues long. CDR1 is SGHRS and CDR2 is YFSETQ in the germline V gene. V dropped 4 bases and J dropped 1 base, with 9 bases sitting between them. In nucleotides, the CDR3 is TGCGCCAGCAGCACCTCAGGGTCCTACGAGCAGTACTTC. Protein: CASSTSGSYEQYF.

This clone showed up just a few times. In DNA form, the CDR3 reads TGTGCCTGGAGTACCCCTCTCGGACAGGGGCTATCAGCTTTCTTT. Its translation: CAWSTPLGQGLSAFF. J is TRBJ1-1 and V is TRBV30; 9 bases line up with TRBD1. Trimming at V came to 2 bases and at J to 10 bases, leaving 14 bases not matched to a gene. The CDR3 is made up of 15 amino acids. Germline CDR1 GTSNPN, CDR2 SVGIG (reference sequence).

There are a few counts of this clone. A junction end diverges from the germline sequence, so it may reflect a read error. The V call is TRBV28, the J call TRBJ1-2; perhaps TRBD1 as D (5 bases). Looked up from germline, CDR1 is MDHEN and CDR2 is SYDVKM. This CDR3 contains 13 residues. The CDR3 region is CASSPRAGTGWIF. CDR3 sequence (DNA): TGTGCCAGCAGCCCCCGGGCGGGGACGGGGTGGATCTTC.

This sequence joins TRBV10-3 and TRBJ2-2; D might be TRBD1 (5 bases). This CDR3 comprises 16 residues. CDR1 ENHRY and CDR2 SYGVKD come from the germline V gene. The V and J ends lost 7 bases and 2 bases respectively, with 17 bases between them. CDR3 sequence (DNA): TGTGCCATCAACGACAGACCCCATCGAAACACCGGGGAGCTGTTTTTT. This encodes CAINDRPHRNTGELFF.

The chain recombines TRBV5-1 with TRBJ2-1; 14 nucleotides align to TRBD2. The CDR3 is 16 residues long. The trim removed 3 bases at V and 4 bases at J, leaving 3 bases unmatched. Germline V CDR1 and CDR2: SGHRS, YFSETQ. In nucleotides, the CDR3 is TGCGCCAGCAGCTGGGGACTAGCGGGGGTTTACAATGAGCAGTTCTTC. This codes for CASSWGLAGVYNEQFF.

J is TRBJ1-2 and V is TRBV5-1; 10 bases align to TRBD1. Germline V CDR1 and CDR2: SGHRS, YFSETQ. J was trimmed by 3 bases and V by 0 bases; bases with no gene match: 2. The CDR3 loop spans 15 amino acids. Here the CDR3 reads CASSLGGTGDYGYTF. The CDR3, as DNA: TGCGCCAGCAGCTTGGGTGGGACAGGGGACTATGGCTACACCTTC.

This sequence joins TRBV4-1 and TRBJ2-5; the match to TRBD2 covers 8 bases. CDR3 length: 15 residues. The V gene's germline CDR1 is MGHRA and CDR2 YSYEKL. V gave up 4 bases and J gave up 7 bases; unmatched junction bases: 11. CDR3 amino acids: CASSPSPGLELTQYF. The CDR3 DNA reads TGCGCCAGCAGCCCCAGCCCGGGACTAGAGTTGACCCAGTACTTC.

This chain links TRBV3-1 (or the pseudogene TRBV3-2) with TRBJ2-1; 9 bases are a match to TRBD1. V gave up 4 bases and J gave up 5 bases; unmatched junction bases: 6. The CDR3 sequence is 15 residues long. The germline V gene has CDR1 LGHDT and CDR2 YNNKEL (reference sequence). The CDR3 DNA is TGTGCCAGCAGCCCCCGGGACAGGGTCAACAATGAGCAGTTCTTC. Translating it yields CASSPRDRVNNEQFF.

V usage is TRBV9 and J usage is TRBJ1-2, with 7 bases aligning to TRBD1. Looked up from germline, CDR1 is SGDLS and CDR2 is YYNGEE. The CDR3 length is 15 residues. Germline trimming cut 4 bases from V and 7 bases from J; bases unmatched to any gene: 13. The CDR3 DNA reads TGTGCCAGCAGCTCGCAGAGACAGGGAGTTGGTGGCTACACCTTC. Its protein product is CASSSQRQGVGGYTF.

This chain uses TRBV21-1 with TRBJ1-2; the table names TRBD1, a call not compared with the DNA. TRBV21-1 is a documented pseudogene. This CDR3 region has 12 residues. The CDR3 DNA follows: TGTGCCAGCCCAAGGGGGTTTTATGGCTACACCTTC. This encodes CASPRGFYGYTF.

The rearrangement uses TRBV20-1 and TRBJ2-6, with D possibly matching TRBD1 (5 bases). The CDR3 has 17 amino acids. Per the germline V gene, CDR1 is DFQATT and CDR2 is SNEGSKA (reference sequence). Deletions cut 3 bases from V and 0 bases from J, with 15 bases between. The chain's CDR3 is CSASPALTGSGANVLTF. The CDR3 coding sequence is TGCAGTGCTAGTCCGGCCCTAACAGGCTCTGGGGCCAACGTCCTGACTTTC.

This clone was observed a single time. CDR3 protein: CASSGNEAQPQHF. CDR3 bases: TGTGCCAGCAGCGGGAACGAGGCTCAGCCCCAGCATTTT. The V call is TRBV28, the J call TRBJ1-5; no reliable D call. Looked up from germline, CDR1 is MDHEN and CDR2 is SYDVKM. V was clipped by 6 bases and J by 6 bases, with 12 bases between them. The CDR3 loop spans 13 amino acids.

The rearrangement uses TRBV5-1 and TRBJ1-6, with TRBD1 matching 7 bases. With 4 bases clipped from V and 9 bases from J, the junction kept 7 bases outside the gene matches. CDR3 length equals 14 residues. The germline gives CDR1 SGHRS, CDR2 YFSETQ. The CDR3 coding sequence is TGCGCCAGCAGCCTAGACAGGGATCGTTCACCCCTCCACTTT. Its translation is CASSLDRDRSPLHF.

This CDR3 reads CSTASGANTGELFF. CDR3 coding DNA: TGCAGCACCGCTAGCGGAGCGAACACCGGGGAGCTGTTTTTT. V is TRBV29-1 and J is TRBJ2-2; 7 bases align to TRBD2. Germline CDR1 SQVTM, CDR2 ANQGSEA. The CDR3 extends over 14 amino acids. After removal of 8 bases from V and 0 bases from J, the junction contained 6 bases not matched to a gene.

This chain joins TRBV18 and TRBJ2-7; 8 nucleotides align to TRBD1. Germline lookup yields CDR1 KGHSH and CDR2 LQKENI. CDR3 length: 15 residues. The trim removed 3 bases at V and 0 bases at J, leaving 4 bases unmatched. The CDR3 sequence: CASSPIQGVSYEQYF. CDR3 bases: TGTGCCAGCTCACCGATACAGGGGGTCTCCTACGAGCAGTACTTC.

The V call is TRBV24-1, the J call TRBJ2-3; TRBD1 is a possible D gene (6 bases). CDR3 length: 17 residues. In germline, CDR1 is KGHDR, CDR2 SFDVKD. V was cut by 4 bases and J by 4 bases, with 20 bases left in between. CDR3 in DNA: TGTGCCACCAGTGAACGGACAGTCCTGCCCGCACCAGATACGCAGTATTTT. Translation: CATSERTVLPAPDTQYF.

The chain couples TRBV2 to TRBJ2-3, with 11 bases that match TRBD2. The CDR3 covers 16 residues. Germline V gives CDR1 SNHLY, CDR2 FYNNEI. V trimming: 8 bases; J trimming: 2 bases; junction bases outside the gene matches: 9. The CDR3 sequence: CASFLAGGRITDTQYF. For the CDR3, the DNA is TGTGCCAGCTTCCTAGCGGGAGGTAGGATCACAGATACGCAGTATTTT.

CDR3 DNA sequence: TGTGCCAGCAGCCAGGGGGGGAGTTTCGGGAGAACGTACAATGAGCAGTTCTTC. Translation gives CASSQGGSFGRTYNEQFF. The chain carries TRBV3-1 (or the pseudogene TRBV3-2) and TRBJ2-1, with 7 bases lining up with TRBD2. CDR3 length: 18 amino acids. Germline V gives CDR1 LGHDT, CDR2 YNNKEL (reference sequence). V shed 3 bases, J shed 4 bases, and the junction held 15 bases outside the gene matches.

The CDR3 is CASSFDGIYGYTF. CDR3 bases: TGTGCCAGCAGTTTCGACGGGATATATGGCTACACCTTC. The V and J genes are TRBV28 and TRBJ1-2; D gene uncertain. The ends were cut back, 3 bases at V and 5 bases at J, with 10 bases in the middle. The CDR3 runs to 13 residues. CDR1 is MDHEN, CDR2 SYDVKM, per germline.